The clone carrying this TCR beta chain was seen more than once but under ten times. Its matching antigen is unknown. Repertoires were generated with immunoSEQ multiplex PCR, while TCRdb's copy carries only in-frame clones and drops some. The sample holds about 150,000 clones, roughly 88% seen once. The data belong to a study of T cell responses to AZD1222 COVID-19 vaccine. General study findings and limits: Donors in the cohort were predominantly white British and more often female, and clonal diversity was possibly underestimated. The reported proportion of spike-specific TCRs targeting unmutated variant regions was nearly half. Distributed over spike, vaccine-associated CD4 TCRs predominated at 160-218 and 743-854. Repertoires were collected only later (after the peak T cell response had occurred).

The CDR3 has 13 residues. Germline lookup yields CDR1 SEHNR and CDR2 FQNEAQ (reference sequence). V lost 2 bases and J lost 3, with 7 bases in between. The sequences come from peripheral blood, collected on day 0 of AZD1222 vaccination. This TCR came from an adult in good health. The chain joins TRBV7-9 to TRBJ1-1; no reliable D call. DNA for the CDR3: TGTGCCAGCAGCTTACGGGCTGACACTGAAGCTTTCTTT. Protein product: CASSLRADTEAFF.